This T cell receptor beta chain was recorded in a study of blood T cells in healthy people across ages. A J-beta primer mix and a sample-barcoded 5' primer were used in a second PCR of about 7 to 12 cycles. Each of the samples gave a minimum of 2.5 million paired-end reads that contained CDR3. TCRdb recomputed calls from the 5' RACE reads with MiXCR, one row per CDR3 protein. In the table there are 450,000 to 700,000 distinct CDR3 sequences, 25% to 30% of which are singletons. V dropped 3 bases and J dropped 0 bases, with 12 bases sitting between them. The CDR3 runs 15 residues. The germline CDR1 and CDR2 sequences are DFQATT and SNEGSKA (reference sequence).

The gene calls are TRBV20-1 and TRBJ1-3; a possible D gene is TRBD1 (6 bases). Material for sequencing was blood. This TCR derives from a woman in her seventies in good health. The CDR3 sequence is CSASPGTTSGNTIYF. The CDR3 nucleotides are TGCAGTGCTAGTCCTGGGACAACCTCTGGAAACACCATATATTTT.